This TCR beta chain derives from a study of immune evolution from preneoplasia to lung adenocarcinoma. Between the mid-2010s and the late 2010s, patients underwent resection in Japan or China. Histologic diagnosis was independently verified by two lung pathologists. The V gene end was trimmed by 2 bases and the J gene end by 4 bases; junction bases not matched to a gene: 7. The germline CDR1 and CDR2 sequences are SGHTA and FQGNSA. The CDR3 runs 15 residues. General observations from the study: Normal lung had highest clonality; later lesions appeared denser, more diverse. Normal lung had the highest top T cell clone frequencies.

This clone was counted once. Its antigen is not known. The method was immunoSEQ multiplex PCR; TCRdb's version includes in-frame clones alone and lacks a portion of them. The data hold around 41,000 clones, with roughly 80% observed a single time. This receptor was taken from a person between 60 and 70 years old with lung adenocarcinoma. The chain uses TRBV7-2 and TRBJ1-1; 7 nucleotides align to TRBD1. Sample: FFPE invasive lung adenocarcinoma tissue. The CDR3 here is CASSLTRGGSTEAFF. As DNA, the CDR3 is TGTGCCAGCAGCTTAACCAGGGGGGGATCCACTGAAGCTTTCTTT.